The sequence of this T cell receptor beta chain was determined in a study of OX40 agonist ivuxolimab in advanced cancers. Study information: An agonistic human IgG2 monoclonal antibody against OX40 (CD134) was given. Three patients responded partially, comprising one with hepatocellular carcinoma and two with cutaneous melanoma.

The V and J ends lost 6 bases and 0 bases respectively, with 9 bases between them. Looked up from germline, CDR1 is MDHEN and CDR2 is SYDVKM. The CDR3 extends over 14 amino acids. Autoimmune disease history or systemic immunosuppression led to patient exclusion. The method was immunoSEQ multiplex PCR; TCRdb's version includes in-frame clones alone and lacks a portion of them. The repertoire includes some 70,000 clones, about 90% of them detected once, and about 2.7% sits in the top ten. The sample in question was CD4+ or CD8+ T cells sorted from blood, obtained in a trial of the OX40 agonist ivuxolimab. This sequence originates from an adult with an advanced solid tumor such as melanoma, head and neck, liver or kidney cancer. The genes are TRBV28 and TRBJ1-5, with D possibly being TRBD1 (6 bases). CDR3 nucleotides: TGTGCCAGCAGCCGGGACATTAGCAATCAGCCCCAGCATTTT. Its protein is CASSRDISNQPQHF. The full variable domain, in which reference TRBV28 and TRBJ1-5 provide the parts outside the CDR3, is DVKVTQSSRYLVKRTGEKVFLECVQDMDHENMFWYRQDPGLGLRLIYFSYDVKMKEKGDIPEGYSVSREKKERFSLILESASTNQTSMYLCASSRDISNQPQHFGDGTRLSIL.